One and the same sample provided the 11 T cell receptor beta chains below, sequenced in a study of post-analysis software for immune sequencing data. Regarding the study as a whole: Included in a set of 5 or 6 TRBV segments more frequent in patients than controls were TRBV5-6, TRBV5-1 and TRBV20-1.

Presence of unique molecular identifiers characterized the TCR beta cDNA libraries. Each CDR3 protein gets one entry after TCRdb re-called the PCR reads with MiXCR. The data hold about 400,000 distinct CDR3 sequences, with about a third observed a single time. Their specific antigens are unknown. The sample taken for sequencing was blood. The source of these receptors is a girl aged 10-17 years with multiple sclerosis.

This chain joins TRBV29-1 and TRBJ2-5; 10 bases match TRBD2. The germline CDR1 and CDR2 sequences are SQVTM and ANQGSEA. The CDR3 is 15 amino acids. Trimming cost V 6 bases and J 4 bases; bases outside gene matches: 11. The CDR3 spells CSVVVSGGTPETQYF. The CDR3, as DNA: TGCAGCGTCGTCGTTAGCGGGGGGACCCCAGAGACCCAGTACTTC.

This clonotype was counted many times. The chain uses TRBV12-3 or TRBV12-4 and TRBJ2-7; maybe TRBD2 (6 bases). The CDR3 has 15 residues. V was clipped by 8 bases and J by 0 bases, with 17 bases between them. This chain's CDR3 is CASSSRWRGSYEQYF. In nucleotides, the CDR3 is TGTGCCAGCTCTTCCAGGTGGCGGGGCTCCTACGAGCAGTACTTC.

The chain is built from TRBV12-3 or TRBV12-4 and TRBJ1-5; possible D gene TRBD1, 5 bases. Trimming stripped 3 bases from V and 2 bases from J, with 11 bases between. The CDR3 is 15 residues long. CDR3 bases: TGTGCCAGCAGTTTTAGGGGATTGGGCAATCAGCCCCAGCATTTT. This sequence encodes CASSFRGLGNQPQHF.

The chain uses TRBV27 and TRBJ1-2, with TRBD1 identical over 10 bases. V gave up 6 bases and J gave up 7 bases; unmatched junction bases: 17. The CDR3 contains 17 residues. Looked up from germline, CDR1 is MNHEY and CDR2 is SMNVEV (reference sequence). The CDR3 nucleotides are TGTGCCAGCAGCTTCTATGCCATCCGGGACAGGGGCTGTGGCTACACCTTC. It codes for CASSFYAIRDRGCGYTF.

The chain has TRBV20-1 and TRBJ2-1; TRBD2 matches at 11 bases. The ends lost 6 bases at V and 0 bases at J; junction bases unmatched: 7. The germline gives CDR1 DFQATT, CDR2 SNEGSKA (reference sequence). This CDR3 contains 16 residues. The DNA for the CDR3 is TGCAGTGCGACACTAGCGGGGGCCTACTCCTACAATGAGCAGTTCTTC. Protein product: CSATLAGAYSYNEQFF.

CDR3 residues: CASSSGLAAQYF. The CDR3 DNA reads TGTGCCAGCAGTTCGGGACTAGCGGCCCAGTACTTC. This chain connects TRBV5-6 to TRBJ2-5; TRBD2 agrees at 11 bases. J gave up 9 bases and V 5 bases, and 3 bases lay outside the gene matches. CDR3 length equals 12 residues. Germline V gene data show CDR1 as SGHDT and CDR2 as YYEEEE.

This chain joins TRBV20-1 and TRBJ2-5; 9 nucleotides agree with TRBD1. The J call is uncertain, as TRBJ2-7 better fits the DNA end. Germline values: CDR1 DFQATT, CDR2 SNEGSKA (reference sequence). CDR3 length: 13 residues. In nucleotides, the CDR3 is TGCAGTGCTGTTATGACAGGGGGGTACGAGCAGTACTTC. Encoded protein: CSAVMTGGYEQYF.

The rearrangement links TRBV29-1 to TRBJ2-3, with 10 positions matching TRBD1. CDR1 is SQVTM, CDR2 ANQGSEA, per germline. CDR3 length equals 13 residues. V was pared by 4 bases and J by 4 bases, with 2 bases of the junction left unmatched. In DNA form, the CDR3 reads TGCAGCGTTGTCGGACAGGGGGCAGATACGCAGTATTTT. Translating gives CSVVGQGADTQYF.

The rearrangement joins TRBV15 to TRBJ2-1, with 10 bases fitting TRBD1. The V gene's germline CDR1 is LNHNV and CDR2 YYDKDF (reference sequence). The CDR3 runs 16 residues. J lost 6 bases, V lost 4 bases, and 9 bases had no gene match. CDR3 residues: CATSMGGQGRFNEQFF. CDR3 nucleotide sequence: TGTGCCACCAGCATGGGGGGACAGGGGCGTTTCAATGAGCAGTTCTTC.

The chain employs TRBV12-3 or TRBV12-4 and TRBJ2-5; D gene ambiguous. There are 13 residues in the CDR3. V lost 3 bases to trimming and J lost 7 bases, with 12 bases between them. In DNA form, the CDR3 reads TGTGCCAGCAGTTTGTCGACAATCGGGACCCAGTACTTC. Amino acids: CASSLSTIGTQYF.

In its sample, this clonotype was seen a few times. V and J are TRBV20-1 and TRBJ1-5, with a possible D match to TRBD1 (5 bases). The V end was cut by 0 bases, the J end by 4 bases, with 10 bases between. The CDR3 has 14 amino acids. CDR1 is DFQATT, CDR2 SNEGSKA, per germline (reference sequence). CDR3 loop: CSARESRVNQPQHF. CDR3 sequence (DNA): TGCAGTGCTAGAGAGTCCAGGGTTAATCAGCCCCAGCATTTT.